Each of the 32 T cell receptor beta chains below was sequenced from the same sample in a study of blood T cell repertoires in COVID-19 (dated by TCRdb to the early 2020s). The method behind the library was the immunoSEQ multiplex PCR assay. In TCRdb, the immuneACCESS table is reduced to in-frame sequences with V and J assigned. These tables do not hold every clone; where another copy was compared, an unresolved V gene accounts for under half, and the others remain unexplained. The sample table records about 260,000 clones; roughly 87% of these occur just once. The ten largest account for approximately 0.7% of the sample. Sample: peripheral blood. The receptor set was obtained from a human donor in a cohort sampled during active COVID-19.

The DNA for the CDR3 is TGTGCCAGTAGTCTCTCGGCCGGGACTAGCGGCACCGGGGAGCTGTTTTTT. Its translation: CASSLSAGTSGTGELFF. The chain carries TRBV19 and TRBJ2-2; the match to TRBD2 covers 11 bases. This CDR3 has 17 amino acids. The trim removed 5 bases at V and 4 bases at J, leaving 9 bases unmatched. CDR1 is LNHDA, CDR2 SQIVND, per germline (reference sequence).

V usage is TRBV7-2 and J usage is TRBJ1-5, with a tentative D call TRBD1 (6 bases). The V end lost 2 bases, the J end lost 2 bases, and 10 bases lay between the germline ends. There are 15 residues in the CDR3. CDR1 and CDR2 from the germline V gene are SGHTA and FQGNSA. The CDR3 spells CASSLTGSGNQPQHF. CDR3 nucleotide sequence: TGTGCCAGCAGCTTAACAGGGTCGGGCAATCAGCCCCAGCATTTT.

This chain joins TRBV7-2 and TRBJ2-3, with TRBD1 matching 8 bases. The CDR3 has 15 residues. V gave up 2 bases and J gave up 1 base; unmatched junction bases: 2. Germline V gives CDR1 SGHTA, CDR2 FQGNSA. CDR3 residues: CASSLTGQGTDTQYF. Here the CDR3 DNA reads TGTGCCAGCAGCTTAACGGGACAGGGCACAGATACGCAGTATTTT.

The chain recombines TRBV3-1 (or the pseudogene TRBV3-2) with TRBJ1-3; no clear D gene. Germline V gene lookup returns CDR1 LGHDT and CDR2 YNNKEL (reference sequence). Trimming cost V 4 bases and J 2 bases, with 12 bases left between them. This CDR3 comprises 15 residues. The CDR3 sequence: CASSPSVLTGNTIYF. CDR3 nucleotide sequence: TGTGCCAGCAGCCCCTCCGTGCTAACTGGAAACACCATATATTTT.

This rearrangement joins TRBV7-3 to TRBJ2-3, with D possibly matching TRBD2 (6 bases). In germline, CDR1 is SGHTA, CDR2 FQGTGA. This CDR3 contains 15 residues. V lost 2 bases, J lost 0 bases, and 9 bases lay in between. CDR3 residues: CASSLVAGSTDTQYF. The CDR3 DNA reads TGTGCCAGCAGCTTAGTGGCGGGGAGCACAGATACGCAGTATTTT.

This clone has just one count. The chain's CDR3 is CASSIGAIAGAYNEQFF. CDR3 coding DNA: TGTGCCAGTAGTATAGGGGCCATAGCGGGGGCCTACAATGAGCAGTTCTTC. The chain couples TRBV19 to TRBJ2-1; TRBD2 aligns across 9 bases. The CDR3 sequence is 17 residues long. Germline CDR1 and CDR2: LNHDA and SQIVND (reference sequence). V was pared by 1 base and J by 2 bases, with 6 bases of the junction left unmatched.

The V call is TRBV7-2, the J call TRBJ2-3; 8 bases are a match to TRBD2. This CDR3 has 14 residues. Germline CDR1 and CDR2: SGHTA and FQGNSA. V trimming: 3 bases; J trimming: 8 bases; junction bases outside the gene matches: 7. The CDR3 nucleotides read TGTGCCAGCAGCTTGGATAGCGGGGTAGTTACGCAGTATTTT. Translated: CASSLDSGVVTQYF.

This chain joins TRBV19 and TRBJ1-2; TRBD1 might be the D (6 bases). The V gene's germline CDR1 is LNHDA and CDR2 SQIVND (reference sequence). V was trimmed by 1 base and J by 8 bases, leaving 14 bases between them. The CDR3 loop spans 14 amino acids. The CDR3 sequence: CASSIGTGLLGYTF. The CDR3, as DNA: TGTGCCAGTAGTATAGGTACAGGGTTGTTAGGCTACACCTTC.

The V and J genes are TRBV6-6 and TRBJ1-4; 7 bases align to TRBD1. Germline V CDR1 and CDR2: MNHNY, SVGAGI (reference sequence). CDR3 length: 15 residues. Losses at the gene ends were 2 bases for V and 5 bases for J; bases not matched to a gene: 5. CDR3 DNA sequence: TGTGCCAGCAGTTACAGGGGACAGTGGAATGAAAAACTGTTTTTT. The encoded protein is CASSYRGQWNEKLFF.

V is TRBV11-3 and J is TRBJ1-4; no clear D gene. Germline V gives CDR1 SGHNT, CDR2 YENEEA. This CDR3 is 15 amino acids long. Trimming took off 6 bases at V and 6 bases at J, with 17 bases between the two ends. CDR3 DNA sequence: TGTGCCAGCAGTGCCATTAGGACTCTAGATGAAAAACTGTTTTTT. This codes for CASSAIRTLDEKLFF. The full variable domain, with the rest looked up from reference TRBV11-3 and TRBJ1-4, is EAGVVQSPRYKIIEKKQPVAFWCNPISGHNTLYWYLQNLGQGPELLIRYENEEAVDDSQLPKDRFSAERLKGVDSTLKIQPAELGDSAVYLCASSAIRTLDEKLFFGSGTQLSVL.

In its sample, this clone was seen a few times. In nucleotides, the CDR3 is TGTGCCTGGAGGGGGCACAGGGGAGTGGACGAGCAGTACTTC. Translation gives CAWRGHRGVDEQYF. This chain uses TRBV30 with TRBJ2-7; 7 bases agree with TRBD1. The V gene end was trimmed by 3 bases and the J gene end by 5 bases; junction bases not matched to a gene: 10. The CDR3 contains 14 residues. CDR1 GTSNPN and CDR2 SVGIG come from the germline V gene (reference sequence).

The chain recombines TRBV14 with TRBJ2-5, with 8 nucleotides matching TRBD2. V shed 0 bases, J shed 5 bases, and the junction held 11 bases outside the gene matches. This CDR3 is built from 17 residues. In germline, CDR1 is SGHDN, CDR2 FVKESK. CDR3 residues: CASSQDRAGVVWETQYF. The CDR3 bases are TGTGCCAGCAGCCAAGATCGAGCGGGAGTGGTATGGGAGACCCAGTACTTC.

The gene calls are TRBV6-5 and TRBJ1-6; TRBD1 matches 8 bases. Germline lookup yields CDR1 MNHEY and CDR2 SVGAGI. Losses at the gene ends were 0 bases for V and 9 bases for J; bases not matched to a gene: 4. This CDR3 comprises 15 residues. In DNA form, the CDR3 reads TGTGCCAGCAGTTACTCTGCCGGGACAGGTTCACCCCTCCACTTT. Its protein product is CASSYSAGTGSPLHF.

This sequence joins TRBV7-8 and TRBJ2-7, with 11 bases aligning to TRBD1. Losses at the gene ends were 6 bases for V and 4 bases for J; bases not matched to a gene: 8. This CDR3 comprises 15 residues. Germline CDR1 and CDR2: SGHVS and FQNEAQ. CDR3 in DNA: TGTGCCAGCAGTCCACTCGGACAGGGGGCGTACGAGCAGTACTTC. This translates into CASSPLGQGAYEQYF.

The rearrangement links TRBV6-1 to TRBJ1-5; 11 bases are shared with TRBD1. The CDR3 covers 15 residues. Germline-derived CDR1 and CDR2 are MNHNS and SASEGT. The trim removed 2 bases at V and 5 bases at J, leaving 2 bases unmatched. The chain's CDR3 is CASSERTGGYQPQHF. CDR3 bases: TGTGCCAGCAGTGAAAGGACAGGGGGCTATCAGCCCCAGCATTTT.

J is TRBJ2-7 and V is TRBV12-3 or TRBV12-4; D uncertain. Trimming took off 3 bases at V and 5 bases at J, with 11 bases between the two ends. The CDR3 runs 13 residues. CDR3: CASSLIPRNEQYF. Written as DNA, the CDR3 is TGTGCCAGCAGTTTGATTCCGCGGAACGAGCAGTACTTC.

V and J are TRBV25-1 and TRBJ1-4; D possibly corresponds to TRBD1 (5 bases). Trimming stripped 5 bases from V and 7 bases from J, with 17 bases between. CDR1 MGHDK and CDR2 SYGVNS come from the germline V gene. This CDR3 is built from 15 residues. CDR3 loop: CASSPWGGEGEKLFF. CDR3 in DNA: TGTGCCAGCAGTCCATGGGGAGGGGAAGGTGAAAAACTGTTTTTT.

This CDR3 reads CASRKTTPPYEQYF. The CDR3 DNA reads TGTGCCAGCCGGAAGACGACACCTCCCTACGAGCAGTACTTC. The rearrangement uses TRBV25-1 and TRBJ2-7, with D hard to call. Germline CDR1 and CDR2: MGHDK and SYGVNS. Trimming stripped 8 bases from V and 2 bases from J, with 16 bases between. The CDR3 spans 14 residues.

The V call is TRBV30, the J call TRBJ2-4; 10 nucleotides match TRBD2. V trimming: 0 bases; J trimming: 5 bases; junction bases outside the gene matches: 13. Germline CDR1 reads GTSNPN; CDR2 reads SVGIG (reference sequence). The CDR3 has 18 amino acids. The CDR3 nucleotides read TGTGCCTGGAGTGTACCCTATTATAGCGGGGGGACGGAAAACATTCAGTACTTC. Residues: CAWSVPYYSGGTENIQYF.

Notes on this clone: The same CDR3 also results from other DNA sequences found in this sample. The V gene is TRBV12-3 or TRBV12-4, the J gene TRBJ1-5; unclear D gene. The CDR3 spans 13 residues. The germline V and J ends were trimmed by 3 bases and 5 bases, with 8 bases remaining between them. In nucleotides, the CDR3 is TGTGCCAGCAGTTTCGGTCGCTATCAGCCCCAGCATTTT. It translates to CASSFGRYQPQHF.

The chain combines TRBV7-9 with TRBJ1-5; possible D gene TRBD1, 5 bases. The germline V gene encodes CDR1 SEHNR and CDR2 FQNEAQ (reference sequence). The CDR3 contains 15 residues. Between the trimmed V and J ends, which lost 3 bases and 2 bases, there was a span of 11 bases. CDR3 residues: CASSLSGNRNQPQHF. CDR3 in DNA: TGTGCCAGCAGCTTGTCAGGGAATCGCAATCAGCCCCAGCATTTT.

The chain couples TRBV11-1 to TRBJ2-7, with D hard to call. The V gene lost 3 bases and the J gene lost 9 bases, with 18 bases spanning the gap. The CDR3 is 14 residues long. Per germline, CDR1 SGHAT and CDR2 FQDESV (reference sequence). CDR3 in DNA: TGTGCCAGCAGCTTTGGGCGTGGGCTCGTTGTGCAGTACTTC. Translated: CASSFGRGLVVQYF.

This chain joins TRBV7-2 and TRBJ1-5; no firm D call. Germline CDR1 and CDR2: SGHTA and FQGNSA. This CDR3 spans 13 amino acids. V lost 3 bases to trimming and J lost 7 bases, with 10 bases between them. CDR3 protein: CASSFWERQPQHF. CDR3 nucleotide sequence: TGTGCCAGCAGCTTCTGGGAGCGCCAGCCCCAGCATTTT.

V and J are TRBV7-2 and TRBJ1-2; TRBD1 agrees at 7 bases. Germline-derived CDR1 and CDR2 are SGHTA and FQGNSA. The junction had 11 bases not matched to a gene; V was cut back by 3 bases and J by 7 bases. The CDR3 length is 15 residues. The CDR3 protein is CASSFHRTGDRGYTF. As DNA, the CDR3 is TGTGCCAGCAGCTTTCATCGCACAGGGGATCGTGGCTACACCTTC. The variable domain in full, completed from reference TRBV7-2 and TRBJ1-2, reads GAGVSQSPSNKVTEKGKDVELRCDPISGHTALYWYRQSLGQGLEFLIYFQGNSAPDKSGLPSDRFSAERTGGSVSTLTIQRTQQEDSAVYLCASSFHRTGDRGYTFGSGTRLTVV.

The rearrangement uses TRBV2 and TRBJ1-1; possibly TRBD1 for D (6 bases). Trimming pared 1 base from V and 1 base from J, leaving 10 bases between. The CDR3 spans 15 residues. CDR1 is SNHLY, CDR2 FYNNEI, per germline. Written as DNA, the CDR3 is TGTGCCAGCAGTGAAGGTTCCAGGGGGAACACTGAAGCTTTCTTT. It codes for CASSEGSRGNTEAFF.

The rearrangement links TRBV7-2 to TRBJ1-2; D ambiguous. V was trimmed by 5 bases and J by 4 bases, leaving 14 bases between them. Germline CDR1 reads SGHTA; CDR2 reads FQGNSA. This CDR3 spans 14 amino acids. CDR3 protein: CASSHFQDTYGYTF. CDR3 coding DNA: TGTGCCAGCAGCCACTTCCAGGATACCTATGGCTACACCTTC.

The CDR3 DNA follows: TGTGCCAGCAGCGTAGATCCCGTCCGGGGATCCCAGTACTTC. Its protein is CASSVDPVRGSQYF. The V gene is TRBV9, the J gene TRBJ2-5, with D perhaps matching TRBD2 (5 bases). CDR3 length: 14 amino acids. Germline-derived CDR1 and CDR2 are SGDLS and YYNGEE. Trimming stripped 0 bases from V and 9 bases from J, with 15 bases between.

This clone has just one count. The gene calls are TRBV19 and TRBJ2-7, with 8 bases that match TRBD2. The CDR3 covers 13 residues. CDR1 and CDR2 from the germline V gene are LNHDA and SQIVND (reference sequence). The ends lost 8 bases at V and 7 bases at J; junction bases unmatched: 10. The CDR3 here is CASSREEGWEQYF. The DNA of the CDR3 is TGTGCCAGTTCGCGGGAGGAGGGTTGGGAGCAGTACTTC.

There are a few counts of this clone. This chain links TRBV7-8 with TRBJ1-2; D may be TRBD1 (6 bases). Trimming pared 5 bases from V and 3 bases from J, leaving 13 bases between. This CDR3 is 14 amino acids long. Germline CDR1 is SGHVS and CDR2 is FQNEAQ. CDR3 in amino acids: CASSPQGWDYGYTF. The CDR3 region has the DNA TGTGCCAGCAGCCCACAGGGTTGGGACTATGGCTACACCTTC.

The CDR3 region is CASSQETGKGYEQYF. DNA of the CDR3: TGCGCCAGCAGCCAAGAAACAGGAAAGGGCTACGAGCAGTACTTC. The rearrangement joins TRBV4-1 to TRBJ2-7; D is perhaps TRBD1 (5 bases). Germline loops: CDR1 MGHRA, CDR2 YSYEKL. The CDR3 covers 15 residues. V was trimmed by 0 bases and J by 3 bases, leaving 12 bases between them.

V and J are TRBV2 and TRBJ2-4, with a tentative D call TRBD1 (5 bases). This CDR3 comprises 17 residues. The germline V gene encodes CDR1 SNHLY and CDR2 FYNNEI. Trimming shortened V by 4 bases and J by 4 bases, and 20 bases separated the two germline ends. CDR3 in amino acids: CASSGNFPQGTKNIQYF. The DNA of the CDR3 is TGTGCCAGCAGTGGCAACTTTCCGCAGGGAACAAAAAACATTCAGTACTTC.

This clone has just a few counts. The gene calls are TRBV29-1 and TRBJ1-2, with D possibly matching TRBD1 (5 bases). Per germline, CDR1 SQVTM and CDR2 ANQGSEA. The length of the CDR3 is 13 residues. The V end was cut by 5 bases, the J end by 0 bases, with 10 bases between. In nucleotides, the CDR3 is TGCAGCGTTTCCGGGGGAACTAACTATGGCTACACCTTC. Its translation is CSVSGGTNYGYTF.